The 24 T cell receptor beta chains in this list originate from one sample, sequenced in a study of T cells after somatic rescue of genetic block. Some clones are missing from TCRdb's copy, which holds only in-frame ones; the method was immunoSEQ multiplex PCR. The profile shows 55,000 to 70,000 clones, under 95% of them singletons. The material sequenced was peripheral blood mononuclear cells (PBMCs). These receptors were taken from a man aged 35-49 years.

This clone was seen only once. This rearrangement joins TRBV9 to TRBJ1-3; no firm D call. Trimming took 3 bases from V and 2 from J, leaving 3 bases between them. This CDR3 spans 12 amino acids. The germline gives CDR1 SGDLS, CDR2 YYNGEE. The CDR3 region has the DNA TGTGCCAGCAGCGCCGCTGGAAACACCATATATTTT. Its protein is CASSAAGNTIYF.

This clone was observed a few times. The chain recombines TRBV5-5 with TRBJ1-1; D remains unclear. Trimming left V 1 base short and J 5 bases short, with 12 bases between. The CDR3 sequence is 14 residues long. Per germline, CDR1 SGHKS and CDR2 YYEKEE (reference sequence). DNA for the CDR3: TGTGCCAGCAGCTTGTTACTCTTGGGTACTGAAGCTTTCTTT. It translates to CASSLLLLGTEAFF.

The V and J genes are TRBV11-2 and TRBJ1-2; D gene ambiguous. The V gene lost 0 bases and the J gene lost 5 bases, with 13 bases spanning the gap. Germline V CDR1 and CDR2: SGHAT, FQNNGV. The CDR3 runs to 15 residues. The chain's CDR3 is CASSLDPWQEYGYTF. Written as DNA, the CDR3 is TGTGCCAGCAGCTTAGATCCCTGGCAGGAATATGGCTACACCTTC.

The chain employs TRBV5-6 and TRBJ2-3; 7 bases map to TRBD1. The CDR3 loop spans 16 amino acids. Germline trimming cut 4 bases from V and 2 bases from J; bases unmatched to any gene: 10. CDR1 and CDR2 (germline): SGHDT, YYEEEE. The CDR3 is CASSPRTGVLTDTQYF. CDR3 DNA sequence: TGTGCCAGCAGCCCTCGGACAGGTGTTCTCACAGATACGCAGTATTTT.

The CDR3 loop is CASSIEWTGELFF. The CDR3 region has the DNA TGTGCCAGTAGTATAGAGTGGACCGGGGAGCTGTTTTTT. The chain carries TRBV19 and TRBJ2-2; no clear D. The CDR3 contains 13 residues. Germline-derived CDR1 and CDR2 are LNHDA and SQIVND (reference sequence). V lost 0 bases, J lost 5 bases, and 4 bases lay in between. The full variable domain, its missing parts supplied by reference TRBV19 and TRBJ2-2, is DGGITQSPKYLFRKEGQNVTLSCEQNLNHDAMYWYRQDPGQGLRLIYYSQIVNDFQKGDIAEGYSVSREKKESFPLTVTSAQKNPTAFYLCASSIEWTGELFFGEGSRLTVL.

The chain links TRBV5-1 to TRBJ1-1, with 9 bases identical to TRBD1. Germline CDR1 reads SGHRS; CDR2 reads YFSETQ. Trimming cost V 0 bases and J 6 bases; bases outside gene matches: 12. The CDR3 has 17 amino acids. CDR3 in amino acids: CASSLGLTGGKIAEAFF. CDR3 in DNA: TGCGCCAGCAGCTTGGGGCTGACAGGGGGTAAAATCGCTGAAGCTTTCTTT.

The chain joins TRBV11-2 to TRBJ2-4, with a tentative D call TRBD1 (6 bases). Germline V gives CDR1 SGHAT, CDR2 FQNNGV. This CDR3 has 16 amino acids. V was clipped by 5 bases and J by 3 bases, with 17 bases between them. The CDR3 DNA reads as TGTGCCAGCAGCCCCATCCCAACAGGGTACAAAAACATTCAGTACTTC. This sequence encodes CASSPIPTGYKNIQYF. The full variable domain, rest sourced from reference TRBV11-2 and TRBJ2-4, is EAGVAQSPRYKIIEKRQSVAFWCNPISGHATLYWYQQILGQGPKLLIQFQNNGVVDDSQLPKDRFSAERLKGVDSTLKIQPAKLEDSAVYLCASSPIPTGYKNIQYFGAGTRLSVL.

The gene calls are TRBV25-1 and TRBJ1-5; D remains ambiguous. CDR1 and CDR2 (germline): MGHDK, SYGVNS. The CDR3 sequence is 13 residues long. The V end lost 5 bases, the J end lost 5 bases, and 10 bases lay between the germline ends. The CDR3 here is CASSPGEDQPQHF. The CDR3 DNA is TGTGCCAGCAGTCCGGGAGAGGATCAGCCCCAGCATTTT.

The rearrangement uses TRBV21-1 and TRBJ1-1. TRBV21-1 is an annotated pseudogene. This CDR3 has 13 residues. The CDR3 is CASSTPANTEAFF. In DNA form, the CDR3 reads TGTGCCAGCAGCACCCCAGCGAACACTGAAGCTTTCTTT.

The V and J genes are TRBV7-9 and TRBJ2-1; 10 positions agree with TRBD2. Germline loops: CDR1 SEHNR, CDR2 FQNEAQ (reference sequence). This CDR3 region has 17 residues. V trimming: 4 bases; J trimming: 6 bases; junction bases outside the gene matches: 12. The CDR3 nucleotides read TGTGCCAGCAGCTCCACTAATAGCGGGAGGCCTAGCAATGAGCAGTTCTTC. Translating gives CASSSTNSGRPSNEQFF.

The CDR3 DNA is TGCGCCAGCAGCTTGGCTGCGACGGGGGGAGATACGCAGTATTTT. This sequence encodes CASSLAATGGDTQYF. The chain has TRBV5-1 and TRBJ2-3, with TRBD2 matching over 7 bases. Germline V gene data show CDR1 as SGHRS and CDR2 as YFSETQ. The CDR3 is made up of 15 amino acids. V shed 0 bases and J 5 bases; nucleotides not matched to a gene: 6. The full variable domain, with the rest looked up from reference TRBV5-1 and TRBJ2-3, is KAGVTQTPRYLIKTRGQQVTLSCSPISGHRSVSWYQQTPGQGLQFLFEYFSETQRNKGNFPGRFSGRQFSNSRSEMNVSTLELGDSALYLCASSLAATGGDTQYFGPGTRLTVL.

The chain uses TRBV18 and TRBJ1-4, with TRBD1 matching over 7 bases. The CDR3 runs 14 residues. Germline CDR1 and CDR2: KGHSH and LQKENI. V shed 4 bases, J shed 7 bases, and the junction held 6 bases outside the gene matches. CDR3 protein: CASSLHRGREKLFF. In DNA, the CDR3 is TGTGCCAGCTCACTTCACAGGGGCCGTGAAAAACTGTTTTTT.

The gene calls are TRBV5-6 and TRBJ2-3; 7 bases agree with TRBD1. The CDR3 is 13 residues long. CDR1 SGHDT and CDR2 YYEEEE come from the germline V gene. J was trimmed by 5 bases and V by 3 bases; bases with no gene match: 3. CDR3 nucleotides: TGTGCCAGCAGCTGGGACAGTCGAGATACGCAGTATTTT. This encodes CASSWDSRDTQYF.

The rearrangement uses TRBV5-1 and TRBJ1-6; D is ambiguous. V shed 0 bases and J shed 0 bases, with 4 bases lying between them. This CDR3 spans 15 amino acids. Germline V gene data show CDR1 as SGHRS and CDR2 as YFSETQ. The CDR3 nucleotides read TGCGCCAGCAGCTTGGACGGCTCCTATAATTCACCCCTCCACTTT. The encoded protein is CASSLDGSYNSPLHF.

In this sample, this clone turned up once. As DNA, the CDR3 is TGTGCCAGCAGCCGAGGGGACGGGCAGGGAGAGCAGTACTTC. Translation gives CASSRGDGQGEQYF. The V gene is TRBV7-6, the J gene TRBJ2-7; D may match TRBD1 or TRBD2 (5 bases each). Germline V gene sequence: CDR1 SGHVS, CDR2 FNYEAQ. Trimming removed 5 bases at V and 7 bases at J, with 18 bases between. This CDR3 contains 14 residues.

Concerning this clone itself: This CDR3 is missing its conserved last phenylalanine or tryptophan, likely due to a read error. Because the CDR3's place on the DNA is in doubt, the DNA is left out and the CDR3 is given as listed by TCRdb. The chain couples TRBV20-1 to TRBJ1-2; the D call TRBD1 from the table was never checked on the DNA. The CDR3 comprises 10 residues, both ends counted. Per germline, CDR1 DFQATT and CDR2 SNEGSKA (reference sequence). This chain's CDR3 is CSATGSVQGH.

This clone was counted once. The rearrangement joins TRBV7-8 to TRBJ1-1; TRBD1 aligns across 7 bases. The germline V gene has CDR1 SGHVS and CDR2 FQNEAQ. Trimming took 5 bases from V and 1 from J; bases not matched to a gene: 7. This CDR3 contains 15 residues. The CDR3 here is CASSARQGRNTEAFF. The CDR3 DNA follows: TGTGCCAGCAGCGCCAGACAGGGCAGGAACACTGAAGCTTTCTTT.

This chain uses TRBV23-1 with TRBJ1-2; 12 nucleotides align to TRBD1. TRBV23-1 is an open reading frame, and its role is uncertain. V trimming: 0 bases; J trimming: 4 bases; junction bases outside the gene matches: 9. CDR3 size: 18 residues. CDR3 loop: CASSQSPGQGARFYGYTF. The CDR3 bases are TGCGCCAGCAGTCAATCACCGGGACAGGGGGCTAGATTCTATGGCTACACCTTC.

This clone has a single count. The V gene is TRBV7-9, the J gene TRBJ2-7; D may be TRBD1 (6 bases). The germline V gene has CDR1 SEHNR and CDR2 FQNEAQ (reference sequence). Trimming shortened V by 0 bases and J by 2 bases, and 8 bases separated the two germline ends. CDR3 length equals 14 residues. The CDR3 spells CASSLAGQTYEQYF. The CDR3 DNA follows: TGTGCCAGCAGCTTAGCCGGACAGACCTACGAGCAGTACTTC.

As DNA, the CDR3 is TGTGCCAGCAGTTTATCTCGGGGGGCATCACTGAACACTGAAGCTTTCTTT. This sequence encodes CASSLSRGASLNTEAFF. The rearrangement links TRBV27 to TRBJ1-1, with D possibly TRBD1 on 6 matching bases. This CDR3 region has 17 residues. V was shortened by 0 bases and J by 0 bases, with 14 bases between the two germline ends. Germline V gene sequence: CDR1 MNHEY, CDR2 SMNVEV (reference sequence).

V and J are TRBV11-2 and TRBJ2-7; D call uncertain. CDR1 and CDR2 (germline): SGHAT, FQNNGV. Trimming removed 0 bases at V and 1 base at J, with 7 bases between. The CDR3 is 14 amino acids. The CDR3 DNA is TGTGCCAGCAGCTTAGATCCGTATTCCTACGAGCAGTACTTC. This gives the protein CASSLDPYSYEQYF.

This sequence joins TRBV5-6 and TRBJ2-7, with unresolved D. Germline-derived CDR1 and CDR2 are SGHDT and YYEEEE. CDR3 length equals 13 residues. Trimming took 0 bases from V and 3 from J, leaving 7 bases between them. CDR3: CASSLVASYEQYF. The CDR3 DNA is TGTGCCAGCAGCTTGGTGGCTAGCTACGAGCAGTACTTC.

V gene TRBV7-2 combines with J gene TRBJ2-2; D remains unclear. This CDR3 region has 13 residues. The ends were cut back, 5 bases at V and 8 bases at J, with 12 bases in the middle. Germline V gives CDR1 SGHTA, CDR2 FQGNSA. The CDR3 loop reads CASSQARRGELFF. As DNA, the CDR3 is TGTGCCAGCAGCCAGGCGAGGAGAGGGGAGCTGTTTTTT.

The gene calls are TRBV25-1 and TRBJ2-7; TRBD1 matches 9 bases. V dropped 7 bases and J dropped 4; count of bases not matched to a gene: 8. Germline V gene data show CDR1 as MGHDK and CDR2 as SYGVNS. CDR3 length: 14 amino acids. The CDR3 nucleotides are TGTGCCAGCATGAAGACAGGGGGGGGATACGAGCAGTACTTC. Its translation is CASMKTGGGYEQYF.